One sample yielded the 27 T cell receptor beta chains listed below, sequenced in a study of T cell repertoires in cytomegalovirus infection. TCRdb reanalysed the reads using MiXCR and keeps one entry per CDR3 protein. The table records approximately 750,000 distinct CDR3 sequences, about a third of them present only once. The sequenced material came from PBMCs. The source of these receptors is a human donor in good health (CMV status not recorded). Some clones in this sample may be carry-over from other donors' samples.

The chain is built from TRBV5-1 and TRBJ1-2, with 8 nucleotides matching TRBD1. The germline gives CDR1 SGHRS, CDR2 YFSETQ. V was clipped by 4 bases and J by 4 bases; unmatched bases: 15. This CDR3 contains 17 residues. The CDR3 sequence is CASSPGHSQGVGYGYTF. CDR3 sequence (DNA): TGCGCCAGCAGCCCTGGCCACTCACAGGGGGTCGGCTATGGCTACACCTTC.

This clonotype was recorded at least ten times. This rearrangement joins TRBV11-1 to TRBJ2-3, with D unresolved. V lost 5 bases and J lost 6, with 9 bases in between. This CDR3 spans 12 amino acids. Germline V gene data show CDR1 as SGHAT and CDR2 as FQDESV (reference sequence). The CDR3 loop is CASSALSDTQYF. DNA of the CDR3: TGTGCCAGCAGCGCGCTGTCGGATACGCAGTATTTT. Full variable domain (rest looked up from reference TRBV11-1 and TRBJ2-3): EAEVAQSPRYKITEKSQAVAFWCDPISGHATLYWYRQILGQGPELLVQFQDESVVDDSQLPKDRFSAERLKGVDSTLKIQPAELGDSAMYLCASSALSDTQYFGPGTRLTVL.

This clonotype appeared a few times. J is TRBJ1-2 and V is TRBV28; 11 bases are a match to TRBD1. Trimming took 5 bases from V and 7 from J; bases not matched to a gene: 15. Per the germline V gene, CDR1 is MDHEN and CDR2 is SYDVKM. The CDR3 length is 17 residues. This CDR3 reads CASSPPVMDRGRGGYTF. CDR3 bases: TGTGCCAGCAGTCCCCCTGTAATGGACAGGGGGCGCGGTGGCTACACCTTC.

Worth noting for this clonotype: Being one base from a much bigger clone, this may be a read error. V and J are TRBV28 and TRBJ2-7; possibly TRBD2 for D (5 bases). Germline CDR1 is MDHEN and CDR2 is SYDVKM. This CDR3 has 13 amino acids. The CDR3 here is CANSFSDSYEQYF. The CDR3 DNA follows: TGTGCCAACAGTTTTAGCGACTCCTACGAGCAGTACTTC.

This clonotype was counted many times. V gene TRBV28 combines with J gene TRBJ2-7; TRBD1 agrees at 7 bases. With V trimmed by 8 bases and J by 3 bases, 10 bases remained unmatched. The CDR3 is 14 residues long. Germline loops: CDR1 MDHEN, CDR2 SYDVKM. The DNA of the CDR3 is TGTGCCAGCCTCCCCCGGGACAGAGACTACGAGCAGTACTTC. As protein: CASLPRDRDYEQYF.

This clonotype was seen once. The V gene is TRBV5-8, the J gene TRBJ1-6, with D unresolved. The CDR3 contains 15 residues. Trimming stripped 6 bases from V and 7 bases from J, with 17 bases between. Germline V lookup: CDR1 SGHTS, CDR2 YDEGEE. Here the CDR3 DNA reads TGTGCCAGCAACGTGGGTAATAGGTTAAATTCACCCCTCCACTTT. Translating it yields CASNVGNRLNSPLHF.

This chain connects TRBV24-1 to TRBJ2-1; no definite D call. Trimming stripped 9 bases from V and 3 bases from J, with 11 bases between. The CDR3 contains 13 residues. Germline-derived CDR1 and CDR2 are KGHDR and SFDVKD. CDR3 sequence: CATRAGSYNEQFF. CDR3 DNA: TGTGCCACCCGTGCCGGAAGCTACAATGAGCAGTTCTTC.

This clonotype was observed a few times. The rearrangement links TRBV5-1 to TRBJ1-3, with D uncertain. The V and J ends lost 0 bases and 4 bases respectively, with 11 bases between them. Germline V gene data show CDR1 as SGHRS and CDR2 as YFSETQ. This CDR3 region has 15 residues. The CDR3 region has the DNA TGCGCCAGCAGCTTGGAAGGGAGCGTGGGAAACACCATATATTTT. Its protein is CASSLEGSVGNTIYF.

This clonotype was seen only a few times. The chain joins TRBV28 to TRBJ1-3, with TRBD1 as a possible D gene (5 bases). Germline lookup yields CDR1 MDHEN and CDR2 SYDVKM. The CDR3 is made up of 16 amino acids. V was clipped by 2 bases and J by 0 bases, with 11 bases between them. CDR3 DNA sequence: TGTGCCAGCAGTTTACCAGGGCCAAACTCTGGAAACACCATATATTTT. As protein: CASSLPGPNSGNTIYF.

The rearrangement links TRBV15 to TRBJ2-1; D unclear. V was trimmed by 0 bases and J by 10 bases, leaving 13 bases between them. The CDR3 has 14 residues. The germline V gene encodes CDR1 LNHNV and CDR2 YYDKDF (reference sequence). The CDR3 reads CATSRDRPAREQFF. The CDR3 DNA sequence: TGTGCCACCAGCAGAGATCGTCCGGCCCGCGAGCAGTTCTTC.

The chain links TRBV7-6 to TRBJ2-7; no clear D gene. V was cut by 0 bases and J by 4 bases, with 10 bases left in between. This CDR3 contains 14 residues. CDR1 SGHVS and CDR2 FNYEAQ come from the germline V gene. Here the CDR3 reads CASSLASPEYEQYF. The CDR3 DNA sequence: TGTGCCAGCAGCTTAGCGTCTCCGGAGTACGAGCAGTACTTC.

This clonotype occurred many times. J is TRBJ2-3 and V is TRBV5-5, with 10 positions matching TRBD2. The junction had 4 bases not matched to a gene; V was cut back by 1 base and J by 5 bases. Germline V CDR1 and CDR2: SGHKS, YYEKEE (reference sequence). This CDR3 has 15 amino acids. The CDR3 loop reads CASSLTSGVVDTQYF. The CDR3 nucleotides read TGTGCCAGCAGCTTGACTAGCGGGGTGGTAGATACGCAGTATTTT.

The chain links TRBV28 to TRBJ2-1, with TRBD2 identical over 11 bases. Germline trimming cut 9 bases from V and 0 bases from J; bases unmatched to any gene: 4. Germline loops: CDR1 MDHEN, CDR2 SYDVKM. CDR3 length: 15 residues. The CDR3 DNA reads as TGTGCCAGTTTCACTAGCGGGAGCTCCTACAATGAGCAGTTCTTC. Translated, it gives CASFTSGSSYNEQFF.

This clonotype turned up a few times. CDR3 in DNA: TGTGCCAGCATCCCACCGGGGATAAACACTGAAGCTTTCTTT. Its translation is CASIPPGINTEAFF. The V gene is TRBV11-1, the J gene TRBJ1-1; D remains unclear. The CDR3 is made up of 14 amino acids. Germline lookup yields CDR1 SGHAT and CDR2 FQDESV (reference sequence). V lost 7 bases and J 2 bases, leaving 14 bases between the germline ends. Using reference TRBV11-1 and TRBJ1-1 for the parts outside the CDR3, the full variable domain is EAEVAQSPRYKITEKSQAVAFWCDPISGHATLYWYRQILGQGPELLVQFQDESVVDDSQLPKDRFSAERLKGVDSTLKIQPAELGDSAMYLCASIPPGINTEAFFGQGTRLTVV.

This clonotype appeared a few times. The J gene is TRBJ1-2, the V gene TRBV6-1; 7 bases are a match to TRBD1. In germline, CDR1 is MNHNS, CDR2 SASEGT. The CDR3 is 17 amino acids. J gave up 4 bases and V 4 bases, and 15 bases lay outside the gene matches. CDR3 residues: CASSGARRRGQSYGYTF. CDR3 bases: TGTGCCAGCAGTGGGGCTAGAAGGAGGGGGCAGAGCTATGGCTACACCTTC.

The chain links TRBV7-3 to TRBJ2-1; D not certain. There are 11 residues in the CDR3. The germline gives CDR1 SGHTA, CDR2 FQGTGA. V gave up 4 bases and J gave up 9 bases, with 7 bases separating them. CDR3 sequence reads: CASSSGIEQFF. The CDR3 DNA follows: TGTGCCAGCAGCTCGGGTATTGAGCAGTTCTTC.

CDR3 in amino acids: CASSTRYPGQGTGIGNQPQHF. In DNA, the CDR3 is TGTGCCAGCAGTACCCGATACCCGGGACAGGGGACGGGAATAGGCAATCAGCCCCAGCATTTT. J is TRBJ1-5 and V is TRBV6-5, with 10 bases matching TRBD1. There are 21 residues in the CDR3. The germline CDR1 and CDR2 sequences are MNHEY and SVGAGI. V trimming: 5 bases; J trimming: 2 bases; junction bases outside the gene matches: 21.

Ten or more counts support this clonotype. The DNA for the CDR3 is TGTGCCTGCCACTCGACAGGGCTAGTCCAGCCCCAGCATTTT. Translation: CACHSTGLVQPQHF. V and J are TRBV28 and TRBJ1-5; 7 positions agree with TRBD1. The V gene end was trimmed by 11 bases and the J gene end by 7 bases; junction bases not matched to a gene: 14. Germline V gene sequence: CDR1 MDHEN, CDR2 SYDVKM. The CDR3 spans 14 residues.

This clonotype was seen more than once but under ten times. V is TRBV28 and J is TRBJ2-3; 8 bases fit TRBD2. Losses at the gene ends were 3 bases for V and 1 base for J; bases not matched to a gene: 6. Germline V gene lookup returns CDR1 MDHEN and CDR2 SYDVKM. The CDR3 runs 16 residues. The CDR3 DNA is TGTGCCAGCAGTTTCTCATGGCGGGGGGGCACAGATACGCAGTATTTT. Its translation is CASSFSWRGGTDTQYF.

The V call is TRBV3-1, the J call TRBJ2-7; a possible D gene is TRBD2 (6 bases). V gave up 0 bases and J gave up 4 bases, with 13 bases separating them. The germline V gene encodes CDR1 LGHDT and CDR2 YNNKEL (reference sequence). The CDR3 runs 15 residues. CDR3 DNA sequence: TGTGCCAGCAGCCAAGAAGGCGGGGCTTATTACGAGCAGTACTTC. Its translation is CASSQEGGAYYEQYF.

This clonotype has only a few counts. The chain uses TRBV7-8 and TRBJ1-5; no clear D. Germline CDR1 reads SGHVS; CDR2 reads FQNEAQ. The CDR3 covers 15 residues. V was shortened by 5 bases and J by 9 bases, with 20 bases between the two germline ends. The CDR3 region is CASSPTRVRAWPQHF. Here the CDR3 DNA reads TGTGCCAGCAGCCCCACTAGGGTCAGAGCCTGGCCCCAGCATTTT.

This clonotype came up a few times. The CDR3 DNA is TGTGCCAGTAGTACCTCGGCGGCTGACAATGAGCAGTTCTTC. Protein: CASSTSAADNEQFF. The chain recombines TRBV19 with TRBJ2-1; D unresolved. This CDR3 spans 14 amino acids. Germline lookup yields CDR1 LNHDA and CDR2 SQIVND (reference sequence). Between the trimmed V and J ends, which lost 4 bases and 5 bases, there was a span of 12 bases.

In its sample, this clonotype was seen a few times. V gene TRBV28 combines with J gene TRBJ1-1; TRBD1 is a possible D gene (5 bases). V was trimmed by 6 bases and J by 0 bases, leaving 17 bases between them. The CDR3 length is 16 residues. CDR1 and CDR2 from the germline V gene are MDHEN and SYDVKM. The CDR3 bases are TGTGCCAGCAGGGGGGGTACCCTTGGGATGAACACTGAAGCTTTCTTT. It specifies CASRGGTLGMNTEAFF.

This sequence joins TRBV11-2 and TRBJ1-2; D uncertain. The CDR3 loop spans 12 amino acids. V was shortened by 9 bases and J by 9 bases, with 17 bases between the two germline ends. Germline lookup yields CDR1 SGHAT and CDR2 FQNNGV. CDR3 region: CASSLVAACYTF. CDR3 DNA sequence: TGTGCCAGTAGTTTAGTAGCGGCGTGCTACACCTTC.

This clonotype was detected ten times or more. The CDR3 protein is CASSPDWTSTDTQYF. As DNA, the CDR3 is TGTGCCAGCAGCCCGGACTGGACCAGCACAGATACGCAGTATTTT. V gene TRBV7-2 combines with J gene TRBJ2-3, with a tentative D call TRBD2 (5 bases). Germline CDR1 reads SGHTA; CDR2 reads FQGNSA. The CDR3 contains 15 residues. V lost 5 bases and J 0 bases, leaving 12 bases between the germline ends.

This clonotype was recorded at least ten times. The chain has TRBV7-2 and TRBJ1-2; TRBD1 matches 9 bases. The germline CDR1 and CDR2 sequences are SGHTA and FQGNSA. The CDR3 totals 18 residues. With V trimmed by 5 bases and J by 3 bases, 16 bases remained unmatched. The CDR3 is CASSDPRTGAMNYYGYTF. CDR3 nucleotides: TGTGCCAGCAGCGACCCAAGGACAGGGGCGATGAATTACTATGGCTACACCTTC.

This chain connects TRBV27 to TRBJ1-5; tentatively, D is TRBD1 (5 bases). Germline lookup yields CDR1 MNHEY and CDR2 SMNVEV (reference sequence). Trimming left V 4 bases short and J 1 base short, with 11 bases between. The CDR3 covers 15 residues. Written as DNA, the CDR3 is TGTGCCAGCAGTTCGTCCAGGGCGAGCAATCAGCCCCAGCATTTT. It yields the protein CASSSSRASNQPQHF.